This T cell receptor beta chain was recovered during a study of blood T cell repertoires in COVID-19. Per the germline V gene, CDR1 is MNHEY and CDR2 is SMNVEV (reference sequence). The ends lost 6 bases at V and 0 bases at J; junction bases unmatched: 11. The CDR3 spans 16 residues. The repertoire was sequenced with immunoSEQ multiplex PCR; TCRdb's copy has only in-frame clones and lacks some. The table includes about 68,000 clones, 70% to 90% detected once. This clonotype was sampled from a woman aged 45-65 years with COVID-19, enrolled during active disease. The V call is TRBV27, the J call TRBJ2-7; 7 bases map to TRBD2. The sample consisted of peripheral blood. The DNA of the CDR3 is TGTGCCAGCAGGCACGCCCCTAGCGGTAGCTCCTACGAGCAGTACTTC. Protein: CASRHAPSGSSYEQYF.